In its sample, the clone carrying this TCR beta chain was seen once. This sample is part of a study of blood T cell repertoires in COVID-19. The ends lost 5 bases at V and 9 bases at J; junction bases unmatched: 13. This CDR3 has 15 residues. Per germline, CDR1 LNHDA and CDR2 SQIVND (reference sequence). The data were produced by immunoSEQ multiplex PCR, yet TCRdb's version contains in-frame clones alone and is incomplete. This sample yields 300,000 to 450,000 clones, of which approximately 90% are seen a single time; roughly 3.9% belongs to the top ten. While infection was still active, Seattle patients were enrolled and then followed longitudinally.

This clonotype was obtained from an older woman with COVID-19, enrolled during active disease. The genes are TRBV19 and TRBJ1-1; 9 bases align to TRBD1. What was sequenced was peripheral blood. Here the CDR3 reads CASSSQTGGEFKAFF. In DNA form, the CDR3 reads TGTGCCAGTAGTTCCCAGACAGGGGGGGAGTTTAAAGCTTTCTTT.